These 2 T cell receptor beta chains originate from one sample sequenced in a study of blood T cell repertoires in COVID-19. The method was immunoSEQ multiplex PCR; TCRdb's version includes in-frame clones alone and lacks a portion of them. The sample records around 75,000 clones, 79% being singletons. The sample consisted of peripheral blood. The receptors shown here come from a woman at least 80 years old with active or convalescent COVID-19.

Only a few counts were recorded for this clone. The V gene is TRBV2, the J gene TRBJ2-7; a possible D gene is TRBD1 (5 bases). There are 14 residues in the CDR3. The ends were cut back, 6 bases at V and 4 bases at J, with 16 bases in the middle. Per germline, CDR1 SNHLY and CDR2 FYNNEI. The CDR3 DNA is TGTGCCAGCAGGACAGAACGTCAGACTTACGAGCAGTACTTC. Protein product: CASRTERQTYEQYF. Full variable domain (remainder filled in from reference TRBV2 and TRBJ2-7): EPEVTQTPSHQVTQMGQEVILRCVPISNHLYFYWYRQILGQKVEFLVSFYNNEISEKSEIFDDQFSVERPDGSNFTLKIRSTKLEDSAMYFCASRTERQTYEQYFGPGTRLTVT.

V gene TRBV5-6 combines with J gene TRBJ2-5; D possibly corresponds to TRBD2 (6 bases). The CDR3 is 14 residues long. Germline loops: CDR1 SGHDT, CDR2 YYEEEE. Trimming stripped 2 bases from V and 10 bases from J, with 18 bases between. The CDR3 reads CASSLGTSPVDQYF. In DNA, the CDR3 is TGTGCCAGCAGCTTAGGGACTTCACCGGTAGACCAGTACTTC.